Reported below is one T cell receptor beta chain. Its antigen target is currently unknown. No qualities accompany the bases; no much larger clone lies one base away. The immunoSEQ Assay, a bias-controlled multiplex PCR, was used to amplify TCRbeta CDR3 regions from genomic DNA. The source study handled its data this way. Within the assay, amplification of reference gene primers was used to estimate how many nucleated cells each sample contained. Sequence reads were collapsed and filtered to measure the absolute abundance of every unique TCRbeta CDR3 rearrangement. For each sample, productive Simpson clonality was calculated as the square root of Simpson's diversity index across productive rearrangements. TCRdb limited this immuneACCESS table to in-frame rearrangements with V and J called. A share of clones is missing; checked studies link under half to unresolved V genes, and the rest is unexplained. The D gene and trimming were derived from the DNA, and the V and J assignments and clone size from that table. This sample has a few hundred thousand clones in its table, and roughly 84% of those were observed once. The ten largest clones take up 2.3% of the sample.

CDR3 length: 14 amino acids, cysteine to phenylalanine. Solely the CDR3 DNA is kept, with 42 bases framed from the first base. The germline V gene encodes CDR1 MNHEY and CDR2 SVGAGI. V is shortened by 6 bases, J by 2 bases, and the region joining them spans 13 bases. Each collaborating institution followed its own protocols to collect whole blood in K2EDTA tubes. Collaborator samples were shipped for TCRbeta analysis as frozen whole blood, isolated PBMCs, or DNA extracted from either sample type. This entry comes from a study of blood T cell repertoires in COVID-19 (dated by TCRdb to 2020 to 2021). Broadly, across the study: Samples from collaborators originated in the United States, Italy and Spain and spanned both the acute and convalescent phases of COVID-19. The material from the prospective study consisted of cDNA or gDNA derived from T cells, B-cell-depleted T cells, or PBMCs. The dataset comprised deeply sampled blood TCRbeta repertoires from subjects exposed to, actively infected with, or recovered from COVID-19. A freely available public database, intended as a resource for researchers studying the immune response to SARS-CoV-2, is where the repertoires were released. The samples were drawn from two sources: the first 160 participants of the ongoing ImmuneRACE study, and approximately 1,300 subjects contributed by 6 global collaborators. The sample metadata nearly always contained a de-identified subject ID, COVID-19 status, age in years and sex. Where available, HLA class I and class II types were obtained from metadata supplied by the sample provider rather than from assay-based typing.

Study-wide findings and limitations: How much clinical and demographic metadata was included differed by source and by participant, and the metadata was provided uncurated.

The chain uses TRBV6-5 and TRBJ2-5; possibly the D gene is TRBD2, per 5 matching bases. This clonotype was sampled from a woman aged 60-70 years with acute or convalescent COVID-19. Input material: peripheral blood. The CDR3 protein is CASRGYGVQETQYF. The sequence in DNA is TGTGCCAGCAGAGGGTACGGGGTTCAAGAGACCCAGTACTTC.